Shown below are 25 T cell receptor beta chains from a single sample sequenced in a study of glioma-infiltrating T cells after dendritic cell vaccination. Time point described: after dendritic cell vaccination, including at tumor progression/relapse. The data were produced by immunoSEQ multiplex PCR, yet TCRdb's version contains in-frame clones alone and is incomplete. The profile shows more than 70,000 clones, about nine tenths of them singletons. The source was blood, collected after dendritic cell vaccination. Receptors originate from a human donor with glioblastoma.

V is TRBV25-1 and J is TRBJ1-3; no clear D gene. The CDR3 loop spans 13 amino acids. The V and J ends lost 5 bases and 0 bases respectively, with 5 bases between them. CDR1 is MGHDK and CDR2 is SYGVNS in the germline V gene. CDR3 loop: CASSYNSGNTIYF. The CDR3 DNA sequence: TGTGCCAGCAGTTACAACTCTGGAAACACCATATATTTT.

In its sample, this clone was seen once. J is TRBJ1-1 and V is TRBV18; D not certain. CDR1 and CDR2 from the germline V gene are KGHSH and LQKENI. V dropped 3 bases and J dropped 2 bases, with 4 bases sitting between them. This CDR3 has 12 amino acids. CDR3 sequence (DNA): TGTGCCAGCTCACCGAGAAACACTGAAGCTTTCTTT. This sequence encodes CASSPRNTEAFF.

This clone was recorded only once. The chain is built from TRBV2 and TRBJ1-2, with 9 bases identical to TRBD1. The CDR3 is 18 amino acids. V dropped 7 bases and J dropped 4; count of bases not matched to a gene: 19. CDR1 and CDR2 (germline): SNHLY, FYNNEI. CDR3 residues: CASTASWGTGSLRYGYTF. Written as DNA, the CDR3 is TGTGCCAGCACCGCGTCCTGGGGGACAGGGAGTCTACGCTATGGCTACACCTTC. Filled out from reference TRBV2 and TRBJ1-2, the complete variable domain reads EPEVTQTPSHQVTQMGQEVILRCVPISNHLYFYWYRQILGQKVEFLVSFYNNEISEKSEIFDDQFSVERPDGSNFTLKIRSTKLEDSAMYFCASTASWGTGSLRYGYTFGSGTRLTVV.

This clone is a singleton in its sample. The chain combines TRBV5-1 with TRBJ2-1; the D gene is possibly TRBD2 (7 bases). Germline CDR1 reads SGHRS; CDR2 reads YFSETQ. V dropped 1 base and J dropped 2 bases, with 10 bases sitting between them. The CDR3 has 15 amino acids. The CDR3 loop reads CASSLRGATYNEQFF. Written as DNA, the CDR3 is TGCGCCAGCAGCTTGCGGGGGGCAACCTACAATGAGCAGTTCTTC.

The chain uses TRBV6-5 and TRBJ1-2; D is ambiguous. The V end lost 7 bases, the J end lost 8 bases, and 20 bases lay between the germline ends. The CDR3 is 14 amino acids. In germline, CDR1 is MNHEY, CDR2 SVGAGI. The CDR3 here is CASKTTPDYEGYTF. The CDR3 nucleotides read TGTGCCAGCAAGACGACACCGGACTATGAGGGCTACACCTTC.

There are a few counts of this clone. The V gene is TRBV28, the J gene TRBJ1-4, with D possibly being TRBD1 (5 bases). The ends were cut back, 8 bases at V and 2 bases at J, with 9 bases in the middle. In germline, CDR1 is MDHEN, CDR2 SYDVKM. This CDR3 spans 13 amino acids. The CDR3 reads CASRRVTNEKLFF. In DNA form, the CDR3 reads TGTGCCAGCCGCAGGGTGACTAATGAAAAACTGTTTTTT.

The chain employs TRBV9 and TRBJ1-1; TRBD1 aligns across 7 bases. Trimming cost V 1 base and J 2 bases; bases outside gene matches: 2. The CDR3 is 14 residues long. Germline V lookup: CDR1 SGDLS, CDR2 YYNGEE. The CDR3 sequence: CASSVQGGNTEAFF. The CDR3 nucleotides are TGTGCCAGCAGCGTACAGGGGGGTAACACTGAAGCTTTCTTT. Using reference TRBV9 and TRBJ1-1 for the parts outside the CDR3, the full variable domain is DSGVTQTPKHLITATGQRVTLRCSPRSGDLSVYWYQQSLDQGLQFLIQYYNGEERAKGNILERFSAQQFPDLHSELNLSSLELGDSALYFCASSVQGGNTEAFFGQGTRLTVV.

V usage is TRBV7-7 and J usage is TRBJ2-2, with a possible D match to TRBD1 (5 bases). CDR1 and CDR2 (germline): SSHAT, FNYEAQ (reference sequence). Trimming took 1 base from V and 2 from J, leaving 8 bases between them. The CDR3 length is 15 residues. DNA for the CDR3: TGTGCCAGCAGCTTAGACAGGACCAACACCGGGGAGCTGTTTTTT. This translates into CASSLDRTNTGELFF.

This chain links TRBV10-3 with TRBJ1-2; 10 positions agree with TRBD1. V lost 5 bases to trimming and J lost 0 bases; unmatched junction nucleotides: 15. This CDR3 spans 19 amino acids. Germline V gene sequence: CDR1 ENHRY, CDR2 SYGVKD. DNA of the CDR3: TGTGCCATCAGTAAACTCTTCCGGGACAGGGGAGACTCTAACTATGGCTACACCTTC. This gives the protein CAISKLFRDRGDSNYGYTF.

The V gene is TRBV7-9, the J gene TRBJ2-1; D gene uncertain. The CDR3 covers 13 residues. Trimming stripped 5 bases from V and 4 bases from J, with 9 bases between. Germline-derived CDR1 and CDR2 are SEHNR and FQNEAQ (reference sequence). The CDR3 region has the DNA TGTGCCAGCAGCCAGACTGAGTACAATGAGCAGTTCTTC. This sequence encodes CASSQTEYNEQFF.

This clone was detected a few times. This chain joins TRBV19 and TRBJ2-2; TRBD1 agrees at 9 bases. V gave up 6 bases and J gave up 4 bases; unmatched junction bases: 6. This CDR3 contains 15 residues. Germline V gene sequence: CDR1 LNHDA, CDR2 SQIVND (reference sequence). The CDR3 spells CASRSGTGSTGELFF. In DNA, the CDR3 is TGTGCCAGTAGGTCCGGGACAGGGAGCACCGGGGAGCTGTTTTTT.

The chain links TRBV9 to TRBJ2-1; 9 bases line up with TRBD2. V was clipped by 0 bases and J by 8 bases; unmatched bases: 18. The CDR3 runs 19 residues. The germline gives CDR1 SGDLS, CDR2 YYNGEE. Here the CDR3 reads CASSVVSVDNSGSGYEQFF. The CDR3 DNA reads as TGTGCCAGCAGCGTAGTTTCCGTAGATAATAGCGGGAGTGGGTATGAGCAGTTCTTC.

The chain links TRBV12-5 to TRBJ2-2, with TRBD1 matching 7 bases. This CDR3 contains 15 residues. The trim removed 7 bases at V and 2 bases at J, leaving 7 bases unmatched. The germline CDR1 and CDR2 sequences are LGHNT and FRNRAP. In DNA, the CDR3 is TGTGCTAGTGACCATGACAGGGATAACACCGGGGAGCTGTTTTTT. This codes for CASDHDRDNTGELFF.

The rearrangement uses TRBV5-1 and TRBJ2-5; D not certain. Germline-derived CDR1 and CDR2 are SGHRS and YFSETQ. V lost 0 bases and J lost 5, with 11 bases in between. The CDR3 sequence is 14 residues long. DNA of the CDR3: TGCGCCAGCAGCTTGGGGGTAGCTGGTGAGACCCAGTACTTC. This gives the protein CASSLGVAGETQYF.

The V gene is TRBV14, the J gene TRBJ2-3; 12 nucleotides match TRBD2. V gave up 4 bases and J gave up 4 bases; unmatched junction bases: 9. The CDR3 is 17 residues long. The germline CDR1 and CDR2 sequences are SGHDN and FVKESK. CDR3 DNA sequence: TGTGCCAGCAGCCCAGTACGGACTAGCGGGAAGGCAGATACGCAGTATTTT. It specifies CASSPVRTSGKADTQYF.

The chain recombines TRBV6-1 with TRBJ2-1; D might be TRBD2 (6 bases). There are 11 residues in the CDR3. Germline values: CDR1 MNHNS, CDR2 SASEGT. The CDR3 sequence is CVTRWQFEQFF. The CDR3 nucleotides read TGTGTGACTAGGTGGCAATTTGAGCAGTTCTTC.

This sequence joins TRBV18 and TRBJ2-3, with D possibly being TRBD2 (5 bases). CDR1 and CDR2 (germline): KGHSH, LQKENI. V lost 3 bases and J lost 2, with 9 bases in between. The CDR3 contains 14 residues. The CDR3 DNA follows: TGTGCCAGCTCACCGAGCGGAATCACAGATACGCAGTATTTT. This gives the protein CASSPSGITDTQYF. The full variable domain, rest sourced from reference TRBV18 and TRBJ2-3, is NAGVMQNPRHLVRRRGQEARLRCSPMKGHSHVYWYRQLPEEGLKFMVYLQKENIIDESGMPKERFSAEFPKEGPSILRIQQVVRGDSAAYFCASSPSGITDTQYFGPGTRLTVL.

This clone is a singleton in its sample. For the CDR3, the DNA is TGTGCCAGTAGTATAGCCATGAACACTGAAGCTTTCTTT. This codes for CASSIAMNTEAFF. The chain uses TRBV19 and TRBJ1-1; D is unresolved. CDR1 and CDR2 (germline): LNHDA, SQIVND (reference sequence). The V gene lost 1 base and the J gene lost 0 bases, with 3 bases spanning the gap. The CDR3 is 13 amino acids.

The chain combines TRBV2 with TRBJ1-1, with TRBD1 matching 8 bases. CDR3 length: 14 amino acids. The V segment lost 6 bases and the J segment 5 bases; nucleotides outside the gene matches: 8. Germline loops: CDR1 SNHLY, CDR2 FYNNEI. DNA of the CDR3: TGTGCCAGCAGGGACAGGGCCTTGGGGACTGAAGCTTTCTTT. It encodes CASRDRALGTEAFF. Complete variable domain (other parts from reference TRBV2 and TRBJ1-1): EPEVTQTPSHQVTQMGQEVILRCVPISNHLYFYWYRQILGQKVEFLVSFYNNEISEKSEIFDDQFSVERPDGSNFTLKIRSTKLEDSAMYFCASRDRALGTEAFFGQGTRLTVV.

Here the CDR3 DNA reads TGTGCCAGCAGTGAAGCCCTAGGGGGAAACTCTGGAAACACCATATATTTT. This gives the protein CASSEALGGNSGNTIYF. The gene calls are TRBV6-1 and TRBJ1-3; D is perhaps TRBD1 (6 bases). The CDR3 runs to 17 residues. CDR1 MNHNS and CDR2 SASEGT come from the germline V gene. The germline V and J ends were trimmed by 0 bases and 0 bases, with 12 bases remaining between them.

The chain recombines TRBV29-1 with TRBJ1-4; 8 bases map to TRBD1. Losses at the gene ends were 4 bases for V and 4 bases for J; bases not matched to a gene: 5. The CDR3 loop spans 14 amino acids. Germline-derived CDR1 and CDR2 are SQVTM and ANQGSEA. The chain's CDR3 is CSVGPTGDNEKLFF. As DNA, the CDR3 is TGCAGCGTTGGGCCGACAGGGGATAATGAAAAACTGTTTTTT.

The rearrangement joins TRBV6-6 to TRBJ2-3; 8 positions match TRBD1. The CDR3 extends over 14 amino acids. The germline V gene encodes CDR1 MNHNY and CDR2 SVGAGI (reference sequence). V lost 6 bases, J lost 6 bases, and 8 bases stayed unmatched. The CDR3 spells CASRSAQGADTQYF. The CDR3 DNA follows: TGTGCCAGCAGGTCAGCCCAGGGGGCCGATACGCAGTATTTT.

This clone has just a few counts. V gene TRBV19 combines with J gene TRBJ2-3, with 7 bases identical to TRBD1. The CDR3 is 14 amino acids. V shed 4 bases and J 0 bases; nucleotides not matched to a gene: 1. Per germline, CDR1 LNHDA and CDR2 SQIVND (reference sequence). The CDR3 nucleotides are TGTGCCAGTAGTAACAGGGGAAGCACAGATACGCAGTATTTT. Translated: CASSNRGSTDTQYF.

This rearrangement joins TRBV2 to TRBJ2-1; D gene uncertain. The CDR3 spans 13 residues. Trimming took 5 bases from V and 5 from J, leaving 10 bases between them. Germline CDR1 is SNHLY and CDR2 is FYNNEI. In DNA, the CDR3 is TGTGCCAGCAGTTCTACCTTCGACAATGAGCAGTTCTTC. Encoded protein: CASSSTFDNEQFF. Combining the CDR3 with reference TRBV2 and TRBJ2-1 gives the whole variable domain EPEVTQTPSHQVTQMGQEVILRCVPISNHLYFYWYRQILGQKVEFLVSFYNNEISEKSEIFDDQFSVERPDGSNFTLKIRSTKLEDSAMYFCASSSTFDNEQFFGPGTRLTVL.

This chain connects TRBV2 to TRBJ1-4; TRBD1 aligns across 7 bases. The CDR3 totals 16 residues. V trimming: 3 bases; J trimming: 8 bases; junction bases outside the gene matches: 12. CDR1 and CDR2 from the germline V gene are SNHLY and FYNNEI. This CDR3 reads CASSDPYRGAREKLFF. As DNA, the CDR3 is TGTGCCAGCAGTGATCCGTACAGGGGTGCGAGGGAAAAACTGTTTTTT.